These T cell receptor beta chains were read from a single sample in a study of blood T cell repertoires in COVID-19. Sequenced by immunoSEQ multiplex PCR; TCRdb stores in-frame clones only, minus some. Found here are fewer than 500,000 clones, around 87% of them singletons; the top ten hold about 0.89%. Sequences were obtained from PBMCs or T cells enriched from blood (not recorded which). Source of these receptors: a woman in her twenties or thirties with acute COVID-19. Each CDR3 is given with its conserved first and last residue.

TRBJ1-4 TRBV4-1 CASSQVEITNEKLFF
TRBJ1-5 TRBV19 CASSMGQSNQPQHF
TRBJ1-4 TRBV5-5 CASSQGPTTNEKLFF
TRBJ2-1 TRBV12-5 CASGLARLAGGNEQFF
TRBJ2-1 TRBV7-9 CASSLGGRGQFF
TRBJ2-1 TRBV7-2 CASSLTPLAGGQAEQFF
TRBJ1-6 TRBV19 CASSMSRDRASPLHF
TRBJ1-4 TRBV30 CAWRDRVYEKLFF
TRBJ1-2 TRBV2 CASSEGLLNYGYTF
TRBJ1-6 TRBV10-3 CAISELGAYNSPLHF
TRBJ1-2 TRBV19 CASSKRDKLNYGYTF
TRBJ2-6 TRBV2 CASLSEQAGANVLTF
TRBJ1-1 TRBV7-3 CASSLPGRGQEAFF
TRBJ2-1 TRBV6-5 CASRPGGAGDEQFF
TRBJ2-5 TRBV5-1 CASSLSRGETQYF
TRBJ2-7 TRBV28 CASIESTSGGIREQYF
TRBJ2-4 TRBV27 CASSIGQGTKNIQYF
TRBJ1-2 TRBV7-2 CASSYPLGAEGYTF
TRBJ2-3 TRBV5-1 CASSLEPGLGGPTDTQYF
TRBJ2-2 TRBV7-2 CASSLTGGLGELFF
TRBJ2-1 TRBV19 CASSIEVSGSLNEQFF
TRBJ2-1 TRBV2 CASGGGRDEQFF
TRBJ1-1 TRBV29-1 CSVEGVGQTFRTEAFF
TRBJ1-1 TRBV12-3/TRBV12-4 CASMGTLATEAFF
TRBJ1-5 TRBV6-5 CASSYGGASNQPQHF
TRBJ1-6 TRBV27 CASSLIGTGGNSPLHF
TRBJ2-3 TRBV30 CAWAPGQVGTDTQYF
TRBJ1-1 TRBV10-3 CAISESEGAQNTEAFF
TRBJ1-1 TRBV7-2 CASSSDRGSEAFF
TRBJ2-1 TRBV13 CASSLRGGSSYNEQFF
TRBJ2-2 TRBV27 CASSLSPVAGELFF
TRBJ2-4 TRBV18 CASSPNDRDRTKNIQYF
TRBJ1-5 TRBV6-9 CASSYPQGQPQHF
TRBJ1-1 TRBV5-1 CASSETGFNTEAFF
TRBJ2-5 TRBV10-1 CASSESGSGGSQETQYF
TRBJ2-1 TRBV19 CASSMTGSTPYNEQFF
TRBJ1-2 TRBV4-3 CASSQVDSLEGYTF
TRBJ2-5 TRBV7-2 CASSSRRGAETQYF
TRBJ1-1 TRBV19 CASSTRTAGEAFF
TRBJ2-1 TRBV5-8 CASSYQGVGGQFF
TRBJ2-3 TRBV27 CASSLSGGPTDTQYF
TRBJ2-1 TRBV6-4 CASSDSTVDEQFF
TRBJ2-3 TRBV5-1 CASSLIQAPSTDTQYF
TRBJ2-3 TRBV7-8 CASSLRPQGSTDTQYF
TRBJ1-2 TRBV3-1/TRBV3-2 CASSQLHKINYGYTF
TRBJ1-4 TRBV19 CASSERRDSQKLFF